The 20 T cell receptor beta chains below come from one sample, sequenced in a study of T cells and Merkel cell carcinoma outcomes. TCRdb's table, derived via immunoSEQ multiplex PCR, lists solely in-frame clones and lacks some. This sample yields 11,000 to 15,000 clones, of which about nine tenths are seen a single time; roughly 2% belongs to the top ten. Sequencing was done on a sample of tumor tissue from Merkel cell carcinoma. The receptors were gathered from a human donor with Merkel cell carcinoma.

The V call is TRBV18, the J call TRBJ2-7; D possibly uses TRBD1 or TRBD2 (5 bases each). CDR3 length equals 12 residues. The V end lost 3 bases, the J end lost 6 bases, and 9 bases lay between the germline ends. In germline, CDR1 is KGHSH, CDR2 LQKENI. In DNA form, the CDR3 reads TGTGCCAGCTCACCCGACAGCGGCGAGCAGTACTTC. This sequence encodes CASSPDSGEQYF. Full variable domain (rest looked up from reference TRBV18 and TRBJ2-7): NAGVMQNPRHLVRRRGQEARLRCSPMKGHSHVYWYRQLPEEGLKFMVYLQKENIIDESGMPKERFSAEFPKEGPSILRIQQVVRGDSAAYFCASSPDSGEQYFGPGTRLTVT.

On this clone: Other DNA sequences in the same sample also yield this CDR3. The chain employs TRBV4-1 and TRBJ2-2; 8 bases align to TRBD1. CDR1 is MGHRA and CDR2 is YSYEKL in the germline V gene. The CDR3 contains 19 residues. V lost 0 bases and J lost 3; bases outside the gene matches: 12. The CDR3 DNA is TGCGCCAGCAGCCAAGACCCGGACAGGGCCGAGGGGGACACCGGGGAGCTGTTTTTT. Its protein product is CASSQDPDRAEGDTGELFF.

This chain connects TRBV5-1 to TRBJ2-1, with no clear D. Trimming took 0 bases from V and 4 from J, leaving 11 bases between them. The CDR3 is 15 amino acids. Germline assignment: CDR1 SGHRS and CDR2 YFSETQ. The CDR3 region is CASSLDSSNYNEQFF. The CDR3 DNA reads TGCGCCAGCAGCTTGGACAGTTCAAATTACAATGAGCAGTTCTTC. Drawing the rest from reference TRBV5-1 and TRBJ2-1, the complete variable domain is KAGVTQTPRYLIKTRGQQVTLSCSPISGHRSVSWYQQTPGQGLQFLFEYFSETQRNKGNFPGRFSGRQFSNSRSEMNVSTLELGDSALYLCASSLDSSNYNEQFFGPGTRLTVL.

This clone was seen only once. The V call is TRBV10-2, the J call TRBJ1-2, with D possibly TRBD1 on 6 matching bases. Trimming shortened V by 9 bases and J by 7 bases, and 24 bases separated the two germline ends. This CDR3 is built from 15 residues. Germline V gives CDR1 WSHSY, CDR2 SAAADI. CDR3 in amino acids: CASSAPTGLAAGYTF. The DNA for the CDR3 is TGCGCCAGTTCTGCGCCAACAGGGCTGGCGGCTGGCTACACCTTC.

The chain carries TRBV28 and TRBJ2-5; D remains ambiguous. The CDR3 is made up of 14 amino acids. In germline, CDR1 is MDHEN, CDR2 SYDVKM. The V end lost 2 bases, the J end lost 2 bases, and 9 bases lay between the germline ends. The CDR3 spells CASSLLSQQETQYF. The CDR3 DNA follows: TGTGCCAGCAGTTTACTCTCCCAACAAGAGACCCAGTACTTC.

This chain joins TRBV5-8 and TRBJ1-1, with a weak D call TRBD1 (5 bases). The germline V gene has CDR1 SGHTS and CDR2 YDEGEE. Trimming cost V 1 base and J 3 bases, with 10 bases left between them. This CDR3 region has 14 residues. The CDR3 DNA is TGTGCCAGCAGCTTGTGGGGGAGAGACACTGAAGCTTTCTTT. Amino acid sequence: CASSLWGRDTEAFF.

The V and J genes are TRBV7-9 and TRBJ1-1; 9 bases map to TRBD1. The junction had 9 bases not matched to a gene; V was cut back by 8 bases and J by 5 bases. This CDR3 contains 14 residues. Germline-derived CDR1 and CDR2 are SEHNR and FQNEAQ (reference sequence). CDR3 in DNA: TGTGCCAGCGCTGGACAGGGGATGGGGACTGAAGCTTTCTTT. It translates to CASAGQGMGTEAFF. Filled out from reference TRBV7-9 and TRBJ1-1, the complete variable domain reads DTGVSQNPRHKITKRGQNVTFRCDPISEHNRLYWYRQTLGQGPEFLTYFQNEAQLEKSRLLSDRFSAERPKGSFSTLEIQRTEQGDSAMYLCASAGQGMGTEAFFGQGTRLTVV.

This sequence joins TRBV2 and TRBJ1-2; weak D call: TRBD1 (6 bases). Germline V gene lookup returns CDR1 SNHLY and CDR2 FYNNEI. This CDR3 comprises 15 residues. The V end lost 2 bases, the J end lost 5 bases, and 15 bases lay between the germline ends. This chain's CDR3 is CASSEYAGEIYGYTF. The CDR3 nucleotides are TGTGCCAGCAGTGAATACGCAGGGGAAATTTATGGCTACACCTTC.

The V gene is TRBV30, the J gene TRBJ2-3; 7 nucleotides match TRBD2. Trimming took 2 bases from V and 2 from J; bases not matched to a gene: 10. Per germline, CDR1 GTSNPN and CDR2 SVGIG (reference sequence). This CDR3 contains 16 residues. The CDR3 sequence: CAWSPWTRENTDTQYF. The CDR3 nucleotides are TGTGCCTGGAGTCCTTGGACTAGGGAAAACACAGATACGCAGTATTTT.

The V gene is TRBV6-5, the J gene TRBJ1-4; possibly TRBD1 for D (5 bases). Per germline, CDR1 MNHEY and CDR2 SVGAGI. This CDR3 is 15 amino acids long. Trimming pared 5 bases from V and 4 bases from J, leaving 14 bases between. The CDR3 sequence is CASSPQGALNEKLFF. Written as DNA, the CDR3 is TGTGCCAGCAGTCCCCAAGGGGCCCTTAATGAAAAACTGTTTTTT.

The rearrangement links TRBV5-4 to TRBJ1-5; no reliable D call. Trimming took 0 bases from V and 6 from J, leaving 10 bases between them. CDR3 length: 14 residues. The V gene's germline CDR1 is SGHNT and CDR2 YYREEE (reference sequence). The chain's CDR3 is CASSLGGLGQPQHF. CDR3 nucleotide sequence: TGTGCCAGCAGCTTGGGAGGGTTGGGTCAGCCCCAGCATTTT.

The rearrangement joins TRBV5-1 to TRBJ2-5, with 9 bases fitting TRBD2. From germline, CDR1 is SGHRS and CDR2 YFSETQ. Losses at the gene ends were 3 bases for V and 3 bases for J; bases not matched to a gene: 0. This CDR3 has 13 amino acids. This CDR3 reads CASSSSGEETQYF. CDR3 DNA sequence: TGCGCCAGCAGCTCTAGCGGGGAAGAGACCCAGTACTTC.

The chain is built from TRBV4-1 and TRBJ1-2; D is unresolved. The germline gives CDR1 MGHRA, CDR2 YSYEKL. The CDR3 loop spans 15 amino acids. V was shortened by 0 bases and J by 7 bases, with 15 bases between the two germline ends. CDR3 DNA sequence: TGCGCCAGCAGCCAAGACCCGGGTAGAAAGCGTGGCTACACCTTC. It translates to CASSQDPGRKRGYTF.

The chain joins TRBV10-3 to TRBJ1-1; 9 bases map to TRBD1. The CDR3 extends over 16 amino acids. V lost 10 bases, J lost 0 bases, and 12 bases stayed unmatched. CDR1 ENHRY and CDR2 SYGVKD come from the germline V gene. CDR3 protein: CATSGTGRFMNTEAFF. The CDR3 DNA sequence: TGTGCCACTTCGGGGACAGGGCGGTTTATGAACACTGAAGCTTTCTTT.

A single count supports this clone. The chain uses TRBV28 and TRBJ1-4; TRBD1 aligns across 8 bases. This CDR3 has 15 residues. Germline-derived CDR1 and CDR2 are MDHEN and SYDVKM. With V trimmed by 9 bases and J by 1 base, 7 bases remained unmatched. CDR3 in DNA: TGTGCCAGTTCTCCAACAGGGGGAACTAATGAAAAACTGTTTTTT. It is translated as CASSPTGGTNEKLFF.

The V gene is TRBV14, the J gene TRBJ2-7; D remains unclear. CDR1 and CDR2 from the germline V gene are SGHDN and FVKESK. This CDR3 comprises 11 residues. V lost 6 bases and J 3 bases, leaving 6 bases between the germline ends. CDR3 nucleotides: TGTGCCAGCAGTTTACTCTACGAGCAGTACTTC. Protein: CASSLLYEQYF.

The DNA for the CDR3 is TGCGCCAGCAGCCAAGAGGGGGGCAATCAGCCCCAGCATTTT. Its translation: CASSQEGGNQPQHF. This rearrangement joins TRBV4-1 to TRBJ1-5; a weak D match, TRBD1 (5 bases). The V gene lost 0 bases and the J gene lost 2 bases, with 5 bases spanning the gap. CDR1 and CDR2 from the germline V gene are MGHRA and YSYEKL. This CDR3 contains 14 residues.

The rearrangement links TRBV7-2 to TRBJ1-3; TRBD1 is a possible D gene (6 bases). CDR1 and CDR2 (germline): SGHTA, FQGNSA. CDR3 length: 19 residues. The V gene lost 2 bases and the J gene lost 5 bases, with 25 bases spanning the gap. The CDR3 sequence: CASSLRERGAGPIRNTIYF. DNA of the CDR3: TGTGCCAGCAGCTTAAGGGAGCGGGGGGCAGGCCCTATTCGAAACACCATATATTTT.

The chain couples TRBV6-5 to TRBJ1-5, with TRBD1 matching 8 bases. Germline V CDR1 and CDR2: MNHEY, SVGAGI. CDR3 length: 15 amino acids. With 6 bases clipped from V and 3 bases from J, the junction kept 7 bases outside the gene matches. The CDR3 DNA is TGTGCCAGCAGGGAAACAGGGGGATACAATCAGCCCCAGCATTTT. It codes for CASRETGGYNQPQHF.

The chain is built from TRBV4-1 and TRBJ2-4, with 7 positions matching TRBD1. The V and J ends lost 0 bases and 0 bases, in that order; junction bases with no gene match: 2. This CDR3 spans 16 amino acids. Germline V CDR1 and CDR2: MGHRA, YSYEKL. CDR3: CASSQEQGLAKNIQYF. The CDR3 DNA reads as TGCGCCAGCAGCCAAGAACAGGGGTTAGCCAAAAACATTCAGTACTTC.